Reported below is one TCR beta chain. These data are taken from a study of CD8 T cells in Susac syndrome. With random hexamers, roughly 0.45 to 1 ug RNA was reverse transcribed. TCRdb ran MiXCR on the immunoSEQ multiplex PCR reads and lists one entry per CDR3 protein. This sample has approximately 200,000 distinct CDR3 sequences, with 80% to 95% found just once. V gave up 6 bases and J gave up 2 bases; unmatched junction bases: 8. The germline CDR1 and CDR2 sequences are LNHNV and YYDKDF (reference sequence). This CDR3 is built from 16 residues. The chain employs TRBV15 and TRBJ2-1; 9 bases align to TRBD1. The clonotype comes from a human donor with multiple sclerosis. The sample taken for sequencing was CD8+ T cells from PBMCs. As DNA, the CDR3 is TGTGCCACCAGGACTTCACAGGGGGCCCCCTACAATGAGCAGTTCTTC. Amino acid sequence: CATRTSQGAPYNEQFF.